This T cell receptor (beta chain) was identified in a study of T cells in Graves' hyperthyroidism and ophthalmopathy. There were TCR beta CDR3 regions amplified from RNA transcripts. The HTBI set primed first-round TCR CDR3 RT-PCR. TCRdb processed the multiplex PCR reads anew with MiXCR; each CDR3 protein has one entry. The table records 300,000 or so distinct CDR3 sequences, roughly 17% of them present only once. V was clipped by 4 bases and J by 3 bases, with 16 bases between them. CDR1 and CDR2 (germline): SGHKS, YYEKEE (reference sequence). CDR3 length: 16 residues. Notes on the study in general: Blood also carried most thyroid clonotypes expanded above 0.001.

About 10 ml of fresh peripheral blood supplied the PBMCs. With regard to this clonotype: Its antigen is still unknown.

The sample consisted of blood. The chain joins TRBV5-5 to TRBJ2-2; D gene unclear. This receptor was obtained from a man aged 30 to 39 with Graves' hyperthyroidism. CDR3 nucleotide sequence: TGTGCCAGCAGCGGGGAATGGAGACCGGACACCGGGGAGCTGTTTTTT. This sequence encodes CASSGEWRPDTGELFF.